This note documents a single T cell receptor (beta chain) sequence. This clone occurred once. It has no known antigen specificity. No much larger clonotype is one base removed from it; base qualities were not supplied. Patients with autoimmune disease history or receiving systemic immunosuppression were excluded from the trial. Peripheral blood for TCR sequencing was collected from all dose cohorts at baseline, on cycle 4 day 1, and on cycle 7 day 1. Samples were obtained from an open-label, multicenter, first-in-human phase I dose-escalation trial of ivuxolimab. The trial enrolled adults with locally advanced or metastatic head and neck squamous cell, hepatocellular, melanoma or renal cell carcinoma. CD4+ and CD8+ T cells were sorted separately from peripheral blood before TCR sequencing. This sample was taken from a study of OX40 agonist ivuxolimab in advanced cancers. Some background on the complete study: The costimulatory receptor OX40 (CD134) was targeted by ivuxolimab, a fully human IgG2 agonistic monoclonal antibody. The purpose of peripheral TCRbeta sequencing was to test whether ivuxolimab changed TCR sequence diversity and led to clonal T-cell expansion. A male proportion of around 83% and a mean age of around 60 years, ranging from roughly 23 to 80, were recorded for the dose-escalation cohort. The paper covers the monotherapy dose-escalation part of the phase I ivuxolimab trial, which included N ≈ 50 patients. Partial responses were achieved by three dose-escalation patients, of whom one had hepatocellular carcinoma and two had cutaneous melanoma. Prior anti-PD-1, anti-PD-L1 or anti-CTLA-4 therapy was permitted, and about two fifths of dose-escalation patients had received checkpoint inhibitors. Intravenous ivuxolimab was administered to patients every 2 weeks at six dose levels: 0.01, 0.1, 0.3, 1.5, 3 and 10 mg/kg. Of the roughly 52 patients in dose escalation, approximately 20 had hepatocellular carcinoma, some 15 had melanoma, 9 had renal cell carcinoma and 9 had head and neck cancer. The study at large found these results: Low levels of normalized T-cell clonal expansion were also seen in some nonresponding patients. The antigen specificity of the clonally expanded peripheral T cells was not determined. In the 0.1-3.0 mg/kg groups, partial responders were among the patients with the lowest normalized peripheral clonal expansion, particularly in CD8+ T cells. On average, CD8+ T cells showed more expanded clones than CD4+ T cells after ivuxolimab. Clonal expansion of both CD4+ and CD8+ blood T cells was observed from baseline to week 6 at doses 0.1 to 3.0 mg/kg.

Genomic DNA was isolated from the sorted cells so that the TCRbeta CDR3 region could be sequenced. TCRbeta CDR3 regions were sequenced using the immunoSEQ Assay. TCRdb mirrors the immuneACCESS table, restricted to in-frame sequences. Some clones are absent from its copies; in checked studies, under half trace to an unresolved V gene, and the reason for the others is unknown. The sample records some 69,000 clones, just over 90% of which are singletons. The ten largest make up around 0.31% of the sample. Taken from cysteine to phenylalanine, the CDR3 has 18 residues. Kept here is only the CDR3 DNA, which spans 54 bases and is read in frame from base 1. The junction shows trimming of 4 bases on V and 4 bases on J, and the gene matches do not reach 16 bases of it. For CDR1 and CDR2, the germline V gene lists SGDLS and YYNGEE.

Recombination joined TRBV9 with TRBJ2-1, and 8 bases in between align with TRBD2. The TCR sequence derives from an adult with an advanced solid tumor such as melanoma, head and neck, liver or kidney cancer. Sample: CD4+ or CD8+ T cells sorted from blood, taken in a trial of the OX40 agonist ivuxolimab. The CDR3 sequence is CASSQGPGSGSNYNEQFF. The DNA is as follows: TGTGCCAGCAGCCAAGGACCTGGGAGCGGGAGTAATTACAATGAGCAGTTCTTC.